This TCR beta chain was identified during a study of cytomegalovirus exposure and HLA in healthy donors. PCR involved 60 Vbeta and 13 Jbeta primers. Some clones are missing from TCRdb's copy, which holds only in-frame ones; the method was immunoSEQ multiplex PCR. The data hold about 160,000 clones, with about 76% observed a single time. The germline gives CDR1 MNHEY, CDR2 SMNVEV (reference sequence). Trimming removed 5 bases at V and 3 bases at J, with 13 bases between. This CDR3 comprises 14 residues. The chain employs TRBV27 and TRBJ1-2; tentative D call: TRBD1 (5 bases). This receptor was identified in a female donor in good health and CMV-seronegative. Material for sequencing was PBMCs. CDR3 region: CASSHGSGHYGYTF. The CDR3, as DNA: TGTGCCAGCAGTCATGGGTCAGGGCACTATGGCTACACCTTC.